This T cell receptor (beta chain) emerged from a study of blood T cell repertoires in COVID-19. At the level of the study: Material from acute and convalescent COVID-19 was sourced from the United States, Italy and Spain.

Deletions cut 0 bases from V and 5 bases from J, with 8 bases between. Looked up from germline, CDR1 is KGHSH and CDR2 is LQKENI. The CDR3 spans 14 residues. Measured with immunoSEQ multiplex PCR; TCRdb has only the in-frame clones, and not every one. Among over 25,000 clones listed, roughly 85% were seen once. This sequence joins TRBV18 and TRBJ2-1; possible D gene TRBD2, 6 bases. Material for sequencing was peripheral blood. This TCR was sampled from a human donor in a cohort sampled during active COVID-19. CDR3 sequence: CASSPPGGDNEQFF. The CDR3 DNA reads TGTGCCAGCTCACCACCCGGGGGAGACAATGAGCAGTTCTTC.